This TCR beta chain was profiled in a study of blood T cell repertoires in COVID-19. Study-wide context: Samples came from the United States, Italy and Spain, spanning acute and convalescent COVID-19. T cells, B-cell-depleted T cells, or PBMCs supplied cDNA or gDNA.

Per the study methods: For nucleated cells, counts were estimated from reference gene primer amplification. Sequencing used immunoSEQ multiplex PCR; TCRdb keeps in-frame clones, though not all of them. V and J calls and clone size follow that table, whereas D and trimming were derived from the DNA. In the table there are some 83,000 clones, over 80% of which are singletons. The V gene lost 5 bases and the J gene lost 5 bases, with 12 bases spanning the gap. There are 13 residues in the CDR3. Germline CDR1 and CDR2: MNHNY and SVGAGI (reference sequence). This rearrangement joins TRBV6-6 to TRBJ1-2; D ambiguous. Sample: peripheral blood. This receptor was taken from a man between 60 and 75 years old with active or convalescent COVID-19. CDR3 bases: TGTGCCAGCAGTGCCTGGGGAGAGTATGGCTACACCTTC. Its protein product is CASSAWGEYGYTF.